This entry is about one T cell receptor beta chain. Its antigen is undetermined. These data are taken from a study of shared clonotypes between healthy human individuals. About the research overall: Each donor's CD8 memory used one plate, CD8 naive two, each CD4 subset three.

General observations from the study: A few donors held about 5% of naive CD4 clonotypes in common. Only blood was sampled, and tissue TCR repertoires likely differ from blood ones.

Trimming removed 4 bases at V and 7 bases at J, with 17 bases between. The germline CDR1 and CDR2 sequences are LGHNA and YSLEER. The CDR3 totals 14 residues. This table comes from immunoSEQ multiplex PCR, and its TCRdb copy is limited to in-frame clones, with some not included. In the table there are hundreds of thousands of clones, 80% to 95% of which are singletons. Naivety among CD8 cells was defined by CD45RO negativity and positive CCR7 selection, thereby excluding terminally differentiated effector memory CD45RA+ cells. The chain uses TRBV4-3 and TRBJ2-7; D is uncertain. The receptor comes from a man aged 30-40 years in good health. The sequencing input was naive CD8+ T cells sorted from blood. The CDR3 is CASSRSIGVGEQYF. The CDR3 nucleotides are TGCGCCAGCAGCCGGTCTATAGGAGTAGGGGAGCAGTACTTC.